One TCR beta chain is described in this entry. Source study methods: From reference gene primer amplification, estimates of nucleated cell counts were derived. TCRdb's table, derived via immunoSEQ multiplex PCR, lists solely in-frame clones and lacks some. That table gives V, J and clone size, and the DNA gave D and trimming. The sample lists some 38,000 clones, more than 75% occurring once. The data derive from a study of blood T cell repertoires in COVID-19. About the research overall: The samples span acute and convalescent COVID-19 from the United States, Italy and Spain. PBMCs, B-cell-depleted T cells, or T cells were the source of the cDNA or gDNA that made up the material.

Losses at the gene ends were 5 bases for V and 0 bases for J; bases not matched to a gene: 6. The CDR3 consists of 16 residues. From germline, CDR1 is MDHEN and CDR2 SYDVKM. This TCR derives from an older man with acute or convalescent COVID-19. J is TRBJ1-3 and V is TRBV28; 8 bases map to TRBD1. Sequencing was performed on peripheral blood. The CDR3 protein is CASSRLGQVSGNTIYF. The CDR3 coding sequence is TGTGCCAGCAGTCGGTTGGGACAGGTCTCTGGAAACACCATATATTTT.